A single sample is the source of the 20 T cell receptor beta chains below, sequenced in a study of T cell responses to AZD1222 COVID-19 vaccine. Assay: immunoSEQ multiplex PCR; the TCRdb copy retains only in-frame clones and omits some. The sample lists roughly 100,000 clones, roughly 90% occurring once. Sequenced here: peripheral blood, sampled 28 days after the second AZD1222 dose. The receptor source for this set is an adult who received the AZD1222 COVID-19 vaccine.

V gene TRBV28 combines with J gene TRBJ2-7; D is ambiguous. Germline CDR1 MDHEN, CDR2 SYDVKM. The CDR3 extends over 15 amino acids. The ends were cut back, 10 bases at V and 7 bases at J, with 26 bases in the middle. In nucleotides, the CDR3 is TGTGCCACCACCAGCAGCTGGGCCCCCAAGAGGGAGCAGTACTTC. Protein: CATTSSWAPKREQYF. The variable domain in full, with the rest retrieved from reference TRBV28 and TRBJ2-7, is DVKVTQSSRYLVKRTGEKVFLECVQDMDHENMFWYRQDPGLGLRLIYFSYDVKMKEKGDIPEGYSVSREKKERFSLILESASTNQTSMYLCATTSSWAPKREQYFGPGTRLTVT.

V gene TRBV19 combines with J gene TRBJ1-5, with TRBD1 matching over 7 bases. The germline V gene has CDR1 LNHDA and CDR2 SQIVND (reference sequence). The CDR3 sequence is 14 residues long. V lost 6 bases to trimming and J lost 2 bases; unmatched junction nucleotides: 4. The CDR3 DNA reads as TGTGCCAGTAGCTCTACAGGGGGCAATCAGCCCCAGCATTTT. It encodes CASSSTGGNQPQHF.

V gene TRBV6-6 combines with J gene TRBJ2-2; D unresolved. V lost 7 bases to trimming and J lost 3 bases, with 12 bases between them. The CDR3 consists of 14 residues. Germline values: CDR1 MNHNY, CDR2 SVGAGI (reference sequence). The CDR3 loop is CASIWGSDTGELFF. The CDR3 region has the DNA TGTGCCAGCATCTGGGGATCTGACACCGGGGAGCTGTTTTTT.

This clone was observed a few times. The gene calls are TRBV11-2 and TRBJ1-1; D perhaps matches TRBD1 (6 bases). Germline values: CDR1 SGHAT, CDR2 FQNNGV. The CDR3 totals 15 residues. Deletions cut 5 bases from V and 3 bases from J, with 16 bases between. CDR3: CASSTYDRFHTEAFF. The CDR3 nucleotides are TGTGCCAGCAGCACTTACGACAGGTTCCACACTGAAGCTTTCTTT.

V and J are TRBV5-5 and TRBJ2-7, with D possibly being TRBD2 (6 bases). The CDR3 consists of 14 residues. V was shortened by 5 bases and J by 3 bases, with 15 bases between the two germline ends. CDR1 and CDR2 from the germline V gene are SGHKS and YYEKEE (reference sequence). The CDR3 protein is CASRMAGSDYEQYF. CDR3 bases: TGTGCCAGCAGGATGGCGGGAAGCGACTACGAGCAGTACTTC.

The chain recombines TRBV4-1 with TRBJ1-5, with 9 bases matching TRBD1. Germline V CDR1 and CDR2: MGHRA, YSYEKL. This CDR3 contains 15 residues. V was pared by 4 bases and J by 5 bases, with 6 bases of the junction left unmatched. CDR3 bases: TGCGCCAGCAGCCGGGGACAGGGAGTGGATCAGCCCCAGCATTTT. It specifies CASSRGQGVDQPQHF.

This chain joins TRBV6-5 and TRBJ2-7; 11 bases are shared with TRBD2. The germline CDR1 and CDR2 sequences are MNHEY and SVGAGI. Trimming removed 6 bases from V and 5 bases from J; junction bases left unmatched: 9. This CDR3 is 15 amino acids long. Here the CDR3 DNA reads TGTGCCAGCAGGAGTACTAGCGGGAGTACGAACGAGCAGTACTTC. This gives the protein CASRSTSGSTNEQYF.

V and J are TRBV9 and TRBJ1-6; 7 nucleotides line up with TRBD1. This CDR3 region has 16 residues. Germline trimming cut 3 bases from V and 0 bases from J; bases unmatched to any gene: 3. CDR1 is SGDLS, CDR2 YYNGEE, per germline. The CDR3 is CASSEQGSSYNSPLHF. The CDR3 bases are TGTGCCAGCAGCGAACAGGGGAGCTCCTATAATTCACCCCTCCACTTT. Drawing the rest from reference TRBV9 and TRBJ1-6, the complete variable domain is DSGVTQTPKHLITATGQRVTLRCSPRSGDLSVYWYQQSLDQGLQFLIQYYNGEERAKGNILERFSAQQFPDLHSELNLSSLELGDSALYFCASSEQGSSYNSPLHFGNGTRLTVT.

CDR3 sequence reads: CASSLSGGSTGELFF. In nucleotides, the CDR3 is TGTGCCAGCAGCTTAAGCGGCGGGAGCACCGGGGAGCTGTTTTTT. The chain carries TRBV7-3 and TRBJ2-2, with 7 bases that match TRBD2. V lost 1 base, J lost 4 bases, and 3 bases stayed unmatched. This CDR3 region has 15 residues. Looked up from germline, CDR1 is SGHTA and CDR2 is FQGTGA.

The sample holds one count of this clone. The chain carries TRBV6-1 and TRBJ1-6; the D gene is possibly TRBD1 (5 bases). V was pared by 1 base and J by 6 bases, with 13 bases between. Germline V CDR1 and CDR2: MNHNS, SASEGT. The CDR3 consists of 16 residues. CDR3: CASSEDRDAFNSPLHF. The CDR3, as DNA: TGTGCCAGCAGTGAAGATCGGGACGCGTTTAATTCACCCCTCCACTTT.

The rearrangement uses TRBV5-1 and TRBJ1-2; 10 bases map to TRBD1. The CDR3 has 17 residues. Germline values: CDR1 SGHRS, CDR2 YFSETQ. V trimming: 3 bases; J trimming: 1 base; junction bases outside the gene matches: 9. CDR3 coding DNA: TGCGCCAGCAGCTCCGGACAGGGGGGGAATATTAACTATGGCTACACCTTC. Its translation is CASSSGQGGNINYGYTF. Using reference TRBV5-1 and TRBJ1-2 for the parts outside the CDR3, the full variable domain is KAGVTQTPRYLIKTRGQQVTLSCSPISGHRSVSWYQQTPGQGLQFLFEYFSETQRNKGNFPGRFSGRQFSNSRSEMNVSTLELGDSALYLCASSSGQGGNINYGYTFGSGTRLTVV.

The chain links TRBV19 to TRBJ2-1; 13 bases fit TRBD2. The CDR3 runs 17 residues. V trimming: 6 bases; J trimming: 8 bases; junction bases outside the gene matches: 13. Per the germline V gene, CDR1 is LNHDA and CDR2 is SQIVND (reference sequence). The CDR3 DNA reads as TGTGCCAGTAGAATCAGTATTCGGGGACTAGCGGGATATGAGCAGTTCTTC. This gives the protein CASRISIRGLAGYEQFF.

A remark on this clone: The sample contains more than one DNA sequence encoding this CDR3. The chain recombines TRBV3-1 (or the pseudogene TRBV3-2) with TRBJ1-5; D gene ambiguous. The germline V and J ends were trimmed by 0 bases and 4 bases, with 7 bases remaining between them. Per germline, CDR1 LGHDT and CDR2 YNNKEL (reference sequence). The CDR3 runs 14 residues. The CDR3 sequence: CASSQDYGNQPQHF. CDR3 in DNA: TGTGCCAGCAGCCAAGATTACGGGAATCAGCCCCAGCATTTT.

The V call is TRBV2, the J call TRBJ1-5; D ambiguous. The CDR3 is made up of 14 amino acids. V was cut by 10 bases and J by 3 bases, with 16 bases left in between. From germline, CDR1 is SNHLY and CDR2 FYNNEI. CDR3 in amino acids: CATRPGEANQPQHF. The CDR3 DNA reads TGTGCCACCAGGCCGGGAGAGGCCAATCAGCCCCAGCATTTT.

V usage is TRBV28 and J usage is TRBJ1-2; D might be TRBD1 (5 bases). Germline V gives CDR1 MDHEN, CDR2 SYDVKM. The CDR3 loop spans 13 amino acids. V was cut by 4 bases and J by 10 bases, with 16 bases left in between. CDR3 sequence reads: CASSSYFVGTYTF. CDR3 DNA: TGTGCCAGCAGTTCGTATTTCGTCGGGACCTACACCTTC.

The chain recombines TRBV9 with TRBJ2-1, with TRBD2 matching 8 bases. The CDR3 covers 13 residues. CDR1 and CDR2 (germline): SGDLS, YYNGEE. V lost 1 base, J lost 13 bases, and 7 bases stayed unmatched. The CDR3 sequence is CASSVFMAGGQFF. As DNA, the CDR3 is TGTGCCAGCAGCGTATTTATGGCGGGAGGACAGTTCTTC.

V usage is TRBV19 and J usage is TRBJ1-6, with TRBD1 matching 8 bases. CDR1 is LNHDA and CDR2 is SQIVND in the germline V gene (reference sequence). The CDR3 runs 14 residues. V was clipped by 2 bases and J by 8 bases; unmatched bases: 2. Here the CDR3 DNA reads TGTGCCAGTAGTATATCCAGGGGGCATTCACCCCTCCACTTT. Translating gives CASSISRGHSPLHF.

V usage is TRBV7-2 and J usage is TRBJ2-2, with 10 bases fitting TRBD2. V lost 5 bases, J lost 6 bases, and 12 bases stayed unmatched. The CDR3 extends over 17 amino acids. Germline-derived CDR1 and CDR2 are SGHTA and FQGNSA. CDR3 bases: TGTGCCAGCAGCCGGGGACTAGCGACCTCGGGGCCCGGGGAGCTGTTTTTT. This sequence encodes CASSRGLATSGPGELFF.

This chain joins TRBV12-3 or TRBV12-4 and TRBJ2-5; D remains ambiguous. The CDR3 spans 12 residues. V gave up 2 bases and J gave up 6 bases, with 7 bases separating them. The CDR3 is CASSLRVQTQYF. The CDR3 DNA sequence: TGTGCCAGCAGTTTAAGGGTTCAGACCCAGTACTTC.

The V and J genes are TRBV5-6 and TRBJ2-5; D is undetermined. This CDR3 is built from 13 residues. CDR1 and CDR2 (germline): SGHDT, YYEEEE. Trimming removed 0 bases at V and 1 base at J, with 4 bases between. CDR3 sequence reads: CASSLGFQETQYF. CDR3 sequence (DNA): TGTGCCAGCAGCTTGGGGTTCCAAGAGACCCAGTACTTC.